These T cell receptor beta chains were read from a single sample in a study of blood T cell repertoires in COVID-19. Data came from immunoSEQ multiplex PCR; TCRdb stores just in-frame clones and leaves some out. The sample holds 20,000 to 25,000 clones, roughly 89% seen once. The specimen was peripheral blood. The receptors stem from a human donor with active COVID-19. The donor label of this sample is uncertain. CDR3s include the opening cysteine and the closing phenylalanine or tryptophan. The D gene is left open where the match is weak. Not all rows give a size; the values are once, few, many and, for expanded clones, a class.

CDR3aa: CASSDSSGANVLTF; CDR3nt: TGTGCCAGCAGTGACAGCTCTGGGGCCAACGTCCTGACTTTC; d_gene: -; j_gene: TRBJ2-6; abundance: few; v_gene: TRBV28
CDR3aa: CASSFSMMGTGGNTIYF; CDR3nt: TGTGCCAGCAGTTTCTCGATGATGGGTACGGGGGGAAACACCATATATTTT; d_gene: -; j_gene: TRBJ1-3; abundance: -; v_gene: TRBV28
CDR3aa: CASSLKSSGQETQYF; CDR3nt: TGTGCCAGCAGCTTGAAATCTAGCGGACAAGAGACCCAGTACTTC; d_gene: TRBD2; j_gene: TRBJ2-5; abundance: -; v_gene: TRBV5-4
CDR3aa: CASSWEGQLYYF; CDR3nt: TGTGCCAGCAGCTGGGAGGGACAACTTTATTACTTC; d_gene: -; j_gene: TRBJ2-4; abundance: -; v_gene: TRBV28
CDR3aa: CSVFTQQRGYTF; CDR3nt: TGCAGCGTTTTTACGCAACAGAGAGGCTACACCTTC; d_gene: -; j_gene: TRBJ1-2; abundance: -; v_gene: TRBV29-1
CDR3aa: CSVEGLAGQFF; CDR3nt: TGCAGCGTTGAAGGGTTGGCGGGACAGTTCTTC; d_gene: -; j_gene: TRBJ2-1; abundance: -; v_gene: TRBV29-1
CDR3aa: CASTAGGVQPQHF; CDR3nt: TGTGCCAGCACCGCCGGGGGGGTTCAGCCCCAGCATTTT; d_gene: -; j_gene: TRBJ1-5; abundance: -; v_gene: TRBV7-8
CDR3aa: CAISDRNNEQFF; CDR3nt: TGTGCCATTTCGGACAGAAACAATGAGCAGTTCTTC; d_gene: -; j_gene: TRBJ2-1; abundance: -; v_gene: TRBV6-5
CDR3aa: CASSVGQGLEQFF; CDR3nt: TGTGCCAGCAGTGTCGGACAGGGATTAGAGCAGTTCTTC; d_gene: TRBD1; j_gene: TRBJ2-1; abundance: -; v_gene: TRBV25-1
CDR3aa: CASSQGGQGGTGANVLTF; CDR3nt: TGCGCCAGCAGCCAAGGGGGACAGGGGGGAACTGGGGCCAACGTCCTGACTTTC; d_gene: TRBD1; j_gene: TRBJ2-6; abundance: -; v_gene: TRBV4-1
CDR3aa: CASSLTRTSRNEQFF; CDR3nt: TGTGCCAGCAGCTTAACCCGGACTAGCCGTAATGAGCAGTTCTTC; d_gene: TRBD2; j_gene: TRBJ2-1; abundance: -; v_gene: TRBV5-8
CDR3aa: CASRDSGRNTGELFF; CDR3nt: TGCGCCAGCAGAGATAGCGGAAGAAACACCGGGGAGCTGTTTTTT; d_gene: -; j_gene: TRBJ2-2; abundance: -; v_gene: TRBV5-1
CDR3aa: CASSHALGAGEREQFF; CDR3nt: TGTGCCAGCAGCCATGCTCTCGGTGCGGGAGAAAGGGAGCAGTTCTTC; d_gene: TRBD2; j_gene: TRBJ2-1; abundance: -; v_gene: TRBV4-2